One T cell receptor (delta chain) is described in this entry. This clone came up a few times. Its antigen remains undetermined. A far larger clone is just one base off, so this is likely a read error. Other DNA sequences in this specimen translate into the identical CDR3. Trimming leaves V shorter by 4 bases and J shorter by 3 bases, with the junction holding 13 bases beyond the gene matches. CDR1 and CDR2, looked up from the germline V gene, are GEAIGNYY and EKD. The CDR3 runs 16 residues from the cysteine to the phenylalanine. Of the read, only the CDR3 DNA is kept; its 48 bases are in frame from base 1. Vgamma9/Vdelta2+ and Vdelta2-negative gammadelta T cell populations were flow-sorted from peripheral blood mononuclear cells for bulk TCR repertoire analysis. This specimen comes from a study of γδ T cells in repeated Plasmodium falciparum infection (dated by TCRdb to the early 2020s). At the level of the whole study: The natural-infection arm enrolled Malian children exposed to intense seasonal malaria transmission and compared the Malian children with Australian children matched for age and gender. Samples were collected from controlled-infection subjects at baseline, immediately before selected infections, and 21 days after each infection. The study looked at how repeated Plasmodium falciparum infection shapes the human gammadelta T cell repertoire, using both natural infection in Mali and controlled human malaria infection. Malian gammadelta TCR repertoires were analysed cross-sectionally in periods with no transmission and longitudinally across episodes of acute febrile malaria. Several malaria-naive U.S. adults underwent four controlled human malaria infections by bites from P. falciparum NF54-infected Anopheles stephensi mosquitoes over around 580 days.

What the research found in general, with its limitations: Vgamma9/Vdelta2+ TCR repertoires kept a highly stable polyclonal repertoire across time and infection, and many TCRgamma sequences overlapped between individuals. Waves of new clonotype selection in Vdelta2-negative, largely Vdelta1+, gammadelta TCR repertoires appeared to be driven by repeated controlled infections. Analysis of inter-individual variability in gammadelta T cell responses was limited by the small size of the controlled-infection cohort. Compared with the repertoires of Australian children, the Vdelta2-negative gammadelta TCR repertoires of Malian children appeared more clonally expanded, less diverse and less shared. Generalizability was limited because the Malian cohort was drawn from a small rural village of predominantly one ethnic group.

The library was made by multiplex PCR. Sequenced on an Illumina MiSeq. Each sorted gammadelta T cell sample was sequenced for both the TCR gamma (TRG) and TCR delta (TRD) chains. Processing in the source paper ran as follows. Clonotype tree plots, accumulated frequency of the top 20 clonotypes, diversity index (DI) and D75 metrics were included in the repertoire analyses. For TCRdb, the public reads were processed anew by CATT, and duplicate DNA sequences were folded into one row. The authors' filters were not applied to this entry. Across this sample there are tens of thousands of delta-chain clones, with 0.98% seen only once. The ten largest clones add up to nearly 10% of the sample.

The sequence derives from a pool of human donors (malaria-infected and uninfected, not separated). This sequence uses TRDV2 and TRDJ1; the junction holds 7 bases that match TRDD3. Here the J gene was assigned by germline matching of the DNA, as TCRdb has none. Sequencing was performed on gamma-delta T cells from blood. The CDR3 region reads CACDTVSAGYSDKLIF. The DNA reads as follows: TGTGCCTGTGATACAGTTTCGGCGGGATACTCCGATAAACTCATCTTT.